A single sample is the source of the 27 T cell receptor beta chains below, sequenced in a study of liver allograft versus peripheral blood T cells. Turning to the study itself: Transplanted livers held T cell receptor repertoires, and these were compared with repertoires in recipients' peripheral blood.

TCRdb redid the calling of the reads with MiXCR, one entry per CDR3 protein. The sample lists 2,800 or so distinct CDR3 sequences, around 17% occurring once. These receptors came from a human patient who had a liver transplant. Some T cells may be transferred from the graft donor.

This clonotype has at least ten counts. The V and J genes are TRBV30 and TRBJ2-1; D is uncertain. Trimming stripped 3 bases from V and 5 bases from J, with 2 bases between. Germline CDR1 and CDR2: GTSNPN and SVGIG (reference sequence). The CDR3 covers 10 residues. The CDR3 loop is CAWSHNEQFF. CDR3 nucleotide sequence: TGTGCCTGGAGCCACAATGAGCAGTTCTTC.

This clonotype is categorized as medium-sized. The chain uses TRBV7-9 and TRBJ2-2; possibly TRBD1 for D (6 bases). Per the germline V gene, CDR1 is SEHNR and CDR2 is FQNEAQ (reference sequence). The ends were cut back, 5 bases at V and 2 bases at J, with 12 bases in the middle. The CDR3 totals 15 residues. The CDR3 nucleotides read TGTGCCAGCAGCCCGCGACAGGACAACACCGGGGAGCTGTTTTTT. It translates to CASSPRQDNTGELFF.

This sequence joins TRBV12-3 or TRBV12-4 and TRBJ1-1; D is unresolved. CDR3 length: 14 amino acids. V was pared by 1 base and J by 0 bases, with 6 bases between. This chain's CDR3 is CASSLGGLNTEAFF. Written as DNA, the CDR3 is TGTGCCAGCAGTTTAGGAGGGTTGAACACTGAAGCTTTCTTT.

Remarks on this clonotype: This likely stems from a read error, as it lies one base from a far larger clone. V and J are TRBV10-3 and TRBJ2-2; D remains unclear. The CDR3 spans 14 residues. The V and J ends lost 5 bases and 4 bases respectively, with 11 bases between them. Per the germline V gene, CDR1 is ENHRY and CDR2 is SYGVKD. CDR3 amino acids: CAISYGRGTGELFF. CDR3 bases: TGTGCCATCAGTTACGGGCGAGGCACCGGGGAGCTGTTTTTT.

In its sample, this clonotype is medium-sized. V and J are TRBV6-5 and TRBJ1-2, with 10 bases identical to TRBD1. The ends lost 7 bases at V and 5 bases at J; junction bases unmatched: 7. The CDR3 is 14 residues long. The germline gives CDR1 MNHEY, CDR2 SVGAGI. The DNA of the CDR3 is TGTGCCAGCAACGGACAGGGGGGAGGTTATGGCTACACCTTC. Protein product: CASNGQGGGYGYTF.

As for this clonotype: A much larger clone lies a single base off, so this may be a read error. The chain combines TRBV13 with TRBJ2-3, with 14 bases fitting TRBD2. V was pared by 4 bases and J by 9 bases, with 6 bases of the junction left unmatched. The CDR3 totals 15 residues. Per germline, CDR1 PRHDT and CDR2 FYEKMQ (reference sequence). The CDR3 DNA sequence: TGTGCCAGCAGCTCGACTAGCGGGGGGGTGGACACGCAGTATTTT. It is translated as CASSSTSGGVDTQYF.

This clonotype is categorized as medium-sized (0.01 to 0.1%). V gene TRBV28 combines with J gene TRBJ1-5; D is possibly TRBD1 (5 bases). Germline V CDR1 and CDR2: MDHEN, SYDVKM. The ends were cut back, 7 bases at V and 2 bases at J, with 9 bases in the middle. The CDR3 loop spans 13 amino acids. The CDR3 protein is CASNEGGNQPQHF. The DNA of the CDR3 is TGTGCCAGCAACGAAGGGGGCAATCAGCCCCAGCATTTT.

This clonotype was seen at least ten times. The gene calls are TRBV7-9 and TRBJ2-7, with TRBD1 matching over 11 bases. CDR1 and CDR2 (germline): SEHNR, FQNEAQ (reference sequence). The trim removed 4 bases at V and 4 bases at J, leaving 9 bases unmatched. This CDR3 region has 16 residues. This CDR3 reads CASSSDGQGAKYEQYF. In nucleotides, the CDR3 is TGTGCCAGCAGCTCAGACGGACAGGGGGCGAAATACGAGCAGTACTTC.

This chain connects TRBV28 to TRBJ1-1; D is perhaps TRBD1 (5 bases). This CDR3 region has 14 residues. From germline, CDR1 is MDHEN and CDR2 SYDVKM. Trimming pared 3 bases from V and 4 bases from J, leaving 12 bases between. The CDR3 sequence is CASSFRGGFTEAFF. CDR3 nucleotides: TGTGCCAGCAGTTTTAGGGGAGGGTTCACTGAAGCTTTCTTT.

This clonotype rates as medium-sized. The gene calls are TRBV18 and TRBJ2-1, with D possibly being TRBD2 (7 bases). Germline V gives CDR1 KGHSH, CDR2 LQKENI. This CDR3 contains 16 residues. V lost 3 bases and J lost 6, with 18 bases in between. The CDR3 sequence is CASSPEPGGPVNEQFF. The CDR3 nucleotides read TGTGCCAGCTCACCCGAGCCGGGGGGCCCTGTCAATGAGCAGTTCTTC.

The chain carries TRBV30 and TRBJ2-7, with TRBD1 matching 9 bases. J was trimmed by 1 base and V by 8 bases; bases with no gene match: 9. Germline CDR1 and CDR2: GTSNPN and SVGIG (reference sequence). The CDR3 is 14 amino acids. CDR3 in amino acids: CAGEDRGGSYEQYF. The DNA for the CDR3 is TGTGCCGGAGAGGACAGGGGCGGATCCTACGAGCAGTACTTC.

This clonotype is termed medium-sized. The chain carries TRBV28 and TRBJ2-2; 8 bases are a match to TRBD1. CDR1 is MDHEN and CDR2 is SYDVKM in the germline V gene. V lost 4 bases to trimming and J lost 4 bases; unmatched junction nucleotides: 5. The CDR3 length is 15 residues. CDR3 residues: CASSWTGTGTGELFF. The CDR3 bases are TGTGCCAGCAGTTGGACAGGGACAGGCACCGGGGAGCTGTTTTTT.

By share, this clonotype counts as medium-sized. V is TRBV14 and J is TRBJ1-2; 8 positions agree with TRBD1. The CDR3 loop spans 14 amino acids. Germline V lookup: CDR1 SGHDN, CDR2 FVKESK. J gave up 5 bases and V 3 bases, and 5 bases lay outside the gene matches. CDR3 DNA: TGTGCCAGCAGCCACTATGACAGGGGATATGGCTACACCTTC. Translating it yields CASSHYDRGYGYTF.

Remarks on this clonotype: A read error may explain this, as a much larger clone is one base away. The conserved phenylalanine or tryptophan normally closing the CDR3 is absent here, so this likely arose from a read error. This rearrangement joins TRBV9 to TRBJ2-3, with D tentatively TRBD1 (5 bases). The germline gives CDR1 SGDLS, CDR2 YYNGEE. V gave up 0 bases and J gave up 4 bases, with 9 bases separating them. The CDR3 has 14 amino acids. As DNA, the CDR3 is TGTGCCAGCAGCGTAGAGGGGCTGGCAGATACGCAGTATATT. It translates to CASSVEGLADTQYI.

Judged by abundance, this clonotype is medium-sized (0.01 to 0.1%). The chain is built from TRBV19 and TRBJ2-7; 7 bases match TRBD1. Germline assignment: CDR1 LNHDA and CDR2 SQIVND (reference sequence). CDR3 size: 16 residues. The trim removed 6 bases at V and 1 base at J, leaving 12 bases unmatched. CDR3 sequence reads: CASRDSLRDRSYEQYF. The CDR3 bases are TGTGCCAGTAGAGATTCCCTCCGGGACAGATCCTACGAGCAGTACTTC.

Worth noting for this clonotype: A much larger clone is a single base away; this may be a read error. DNA of the CDR3: TGTGACACCGCCCCACTTGGGAGCTCCTACGAGCAGTACTTC. Translated, it gives CDTAPLGSSYEQYF. The V and J genes are TRBV19 and TRBJ2-7, with D tentatively TRBD2 (5 bases). Germline CDR1 reads LNHDA; CDR2 reads SQIVND (reference sequence). This CDR3 contains 14 residues.

J is TRBJ1-4 and V is TRBV20-1; D unclear. This CDR3 is 14 amino acids long. CDR1 DFQATT and CDR2 SNEGSKA come from the germline V gene (reference sequence). V gave up 6 bases and J gave up 3 bases, with 14 bases separating them. The CDR3 coding sequence is TGCAGTGCATCCGACACAGCGGCTAATGAAAAACTGTTTTTT. Translation gives CSASDTAANEKLFF.

The chain couples TRBV27 to TRBJ2-7; 8 bases are shared with TRBD2. Per the germline V gene, CDR1 is MNHEY and CDR2 is SMNVEV (reference sequence). The J segment lost 2 bases and the V segment lost 3 bases, leaving 6 bases of the junction unmatched. This CDR3 comprises 15 residues. CDR3 in DNA: TGTGCCAGCAGTTTGGGGACTAGAGGGACCTACGAGCAGTACTTC. It encodes CASSLGTRGTYEQYF.

This clonotype was seen only a few times. The CDR3 reads CSARDGGGQPQHF. The CDR3 region has the DNA TGCAGTGCTAGAGATGGGGGCGGTCAGCCCCAGCATTTT. The rearrangement uses TRBV20-1 and TRBJ1-5; D possibly corresponds to TRBD1 (6 bases). CDR1 DFQATT and CDR2 SNEGSKA come from the germline V gene (reference sequence). The CDR3 runs to 13 residues. V was clipped by 0 bases and J by 6 bases, with 9 bases between them.

This clonotype occurred many times. V and J are TRBV30 and TRBJ2-7; D uncertain. Germline CDR1 is GTSNPN and CDR2 is SVGIG (reference sequence). With 2 bases removed from V and 4 bases from J, the gap between germline ends came to 12 bases. The CDR3 runs 13 residues. The CDR3 nucleotides are TGTGCCTGGAGTCATCCCAGCAGGTACGAGCAGTACTTC. Translated: CAWSHPSRYEQYF.

This clonotype is categorized as medium-sized (0.01 to 0.1%). The chain carries TRBV27 and TRBJ1-1; tentative D call: TRBD1 (6 bases). Trimming removed 5 bases from V and 5 bases from J, with 15 bases in between. CDR1 and CDR2 (germline): MNHEY, SMNVEV (reference sequence). The CDR3 contains 14 residues. The CDR3 region has the DNA TGTGCCAGCAGTCCGCGACAGGTAGGGACTGAAGCTTTCTTT. Translation: CASSPRQVGTEAFF.

The sample holds a few counts of this clonotype. This chain uses TRBV27 with TRBJ1-5; the D is unclear. The V end was cut by 7 bases, the J end by 5 bases, with 15 bases between. This CDR3 contains 14 residues. Germline V gives CDR1 MNHEY, CDR2 SMNVEV (reference sequence). The CDR3 protein is CASTPAPHYQPQHF. The CDR3 coding sequence is TGTGCCAGCACCCCGGCGCCTCACTATCAGCCCCAGCATTTT.

This clonotype is medium-sized in the sample. The chain recombines TRBV6-5 with TRBJ2-1, with 7 nucleotides matching TRBD2. CDR3 length: 14 residues. J was trimmed by 3 bases and V by 6 bases; bases with no gene match: 5. CDR1 is MNHEY, CDR2 SVGAGI, per germline. The CDR3 sequence is CASSLTGGYNEQFF. In nucleotides, the CDR3 is TGTGCCAGCAGCCTCACGGGGGGCTACAATGAGCAGTTCTTC.

This clonotype is classed as hyperexpanded. This chain connects TRBV24-1 to TRBJ2-7; D possibly corresponds to TRBD1 (6 bases). V was pared by 4 bases and J by 2 bases, with 14 bases between. This CDR3 is built from 15 residues. Looked up from germline, CDR1 is KGHDR and CDR2 is SFDVKD. In DNA form, the CDR3 reads TGTGCCACCAGTGACCCGGACAGACATCCCTACGAGCAGTACTTC. It translates to CATSDPDRHPYEQYF.

By share, this clonotype counts as medium-sized. The CDR3 nucleotides read TGTGCCAGCAGTTCTCCCGCCCCCACCGGGGAGCTGTTTTTT. The encoded protein is CASSSPAPTGELFF. The chain recombines TRBV27 with TRBJ2-2; D gene uncertain. The V end was cut by 4 bases, the J end by 4 bases, with 10 bases between. The CDR3 contains 14 residues. CDR1 and CDR2 from the germline V gene are MNHEY and SMNVEV (reference sequence).

This chain links TRBV20-1 with TRBJ1-1; D is uncertain. Looked up from germline, CDR1 is DFQATT and CDR2 is SNEGSKA (reference sequence). CDR3 length: 11 residues. Trimming cost V 5 bases and J 7 bases, with 11 bases left between them. CDR3 sequence reads: CSADGDFEAFF. Written as DNA, the CDR3 is TGCAGTGCTGACGGGGATTTTGAAGCTTTCTTT.

The V gene is TRBV6-1, the J gene TRBJ2-1; the match to TRBD2 covers 8 bases. Germline lookup yields CDR1 MNHNS and CDR2 SASEGT. Trimming at V came to 5 bases and at J to 13 bases, leaving 10 bases not matched to a gene. There are 13 residues in the CDR3. This chain's CDR3 is CASSYGGANDQFF. The CDR3 region has the DNA TGTGCCAGCAGTTACGGGGGGGCCAACGATCAGTTCTTC.